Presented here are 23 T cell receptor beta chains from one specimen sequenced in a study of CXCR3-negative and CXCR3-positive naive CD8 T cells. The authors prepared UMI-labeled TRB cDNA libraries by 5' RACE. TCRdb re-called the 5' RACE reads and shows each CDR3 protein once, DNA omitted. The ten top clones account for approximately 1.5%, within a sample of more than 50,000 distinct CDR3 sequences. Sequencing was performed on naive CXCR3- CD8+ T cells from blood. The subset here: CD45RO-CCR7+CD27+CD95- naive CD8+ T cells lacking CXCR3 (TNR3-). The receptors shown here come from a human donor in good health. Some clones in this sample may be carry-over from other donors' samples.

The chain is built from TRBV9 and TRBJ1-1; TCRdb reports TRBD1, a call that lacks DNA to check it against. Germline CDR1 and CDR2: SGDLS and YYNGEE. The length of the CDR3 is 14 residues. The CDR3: CASSANRVHTEAFF.

CDR3 protein: CASSLTYGDNTEAFF. The chain is built from TRBV7-9 and TRBJ1-1. CDR1 and CDR2 (germline): SEHNR, FQNEAQ (reference sequence). This CDR3 has 15 residues.

The CDR3 is CSVRLPNTEAFF. V is TRBV29-1 and J is TRBJ1-1. Germline V lookup: CDR1 SQVTM, CDR2 ANQGSEA. The CDR3 has 12 amino acids. Full variable domain (rest looked up from reference TRBV29-1 and TRBJ1-1): SAVISQKPSRDICQRGTSLTIQCQVDSQVTMMFWYRQQPGQSLTLIATANQGSEATYESGFVIDKFPISRPNLTFSTLTVSNMSPEDSSIYLCSVRLPNTEAFFGQGTRLTVV.

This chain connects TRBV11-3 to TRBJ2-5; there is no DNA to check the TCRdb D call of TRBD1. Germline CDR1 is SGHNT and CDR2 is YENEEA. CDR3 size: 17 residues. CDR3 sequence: CASSLVDRGGSQETQYF.

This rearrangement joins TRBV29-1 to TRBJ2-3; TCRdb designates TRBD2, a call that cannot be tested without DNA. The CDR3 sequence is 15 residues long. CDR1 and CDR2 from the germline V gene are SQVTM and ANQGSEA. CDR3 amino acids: CSVIEGTSGTDTQYF.

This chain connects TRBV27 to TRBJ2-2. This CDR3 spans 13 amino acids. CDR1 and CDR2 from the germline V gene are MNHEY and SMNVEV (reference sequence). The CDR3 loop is CASSLSGSGELFF.

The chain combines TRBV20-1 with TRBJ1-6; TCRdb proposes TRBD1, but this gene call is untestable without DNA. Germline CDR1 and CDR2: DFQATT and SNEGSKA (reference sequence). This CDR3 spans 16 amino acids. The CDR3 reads CSASVRRQGMYSPLHF.

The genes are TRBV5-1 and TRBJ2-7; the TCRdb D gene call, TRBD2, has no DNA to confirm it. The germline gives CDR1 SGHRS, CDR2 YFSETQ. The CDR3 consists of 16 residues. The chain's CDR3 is CASSLSRSSGSYEQYF.

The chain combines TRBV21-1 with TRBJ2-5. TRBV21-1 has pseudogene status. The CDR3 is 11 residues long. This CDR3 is CASSKRETQYF.

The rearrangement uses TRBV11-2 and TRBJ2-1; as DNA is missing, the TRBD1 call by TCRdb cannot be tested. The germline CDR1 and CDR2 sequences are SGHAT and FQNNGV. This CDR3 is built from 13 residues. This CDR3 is CASSLVVGAEQFF.

CDR3 amino acids: CASTLGTSGEPYGEQFF. The V and J genes are TRBV11-2 and TRBJ2-1; without DNA, the TCRdb call of TRBD2 cannot be checked. CDR1 and CDR2 (germline): SGHAT, FQNNGV. CDR3 length: 17 amino acids.

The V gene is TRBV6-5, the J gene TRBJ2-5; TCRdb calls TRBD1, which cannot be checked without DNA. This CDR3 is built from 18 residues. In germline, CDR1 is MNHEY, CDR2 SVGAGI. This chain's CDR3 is CASSYKSPGDREQETQYF.

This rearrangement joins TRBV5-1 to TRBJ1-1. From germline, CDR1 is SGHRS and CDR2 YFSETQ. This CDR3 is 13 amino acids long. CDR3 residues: CASSLGGAIEAFF.

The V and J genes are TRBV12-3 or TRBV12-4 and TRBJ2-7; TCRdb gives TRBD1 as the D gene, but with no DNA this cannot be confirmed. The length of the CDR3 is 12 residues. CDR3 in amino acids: CASSSPGNEQYF.

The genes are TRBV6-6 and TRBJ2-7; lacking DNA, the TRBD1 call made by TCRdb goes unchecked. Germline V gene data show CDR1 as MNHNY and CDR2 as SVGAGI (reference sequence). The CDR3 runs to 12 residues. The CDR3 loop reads CASNGGNYEQYF.

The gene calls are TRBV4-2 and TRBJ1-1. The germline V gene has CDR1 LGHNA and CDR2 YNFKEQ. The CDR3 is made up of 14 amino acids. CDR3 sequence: CASSQEFMNTEAFF.

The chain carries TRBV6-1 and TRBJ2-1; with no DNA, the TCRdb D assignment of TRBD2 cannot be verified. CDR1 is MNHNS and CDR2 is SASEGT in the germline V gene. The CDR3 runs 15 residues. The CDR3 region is CASSEWSGGAWEQFF.

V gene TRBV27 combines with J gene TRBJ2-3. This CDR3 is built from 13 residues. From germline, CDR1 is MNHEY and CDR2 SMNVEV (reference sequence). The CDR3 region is CASSADRTDTQYF.

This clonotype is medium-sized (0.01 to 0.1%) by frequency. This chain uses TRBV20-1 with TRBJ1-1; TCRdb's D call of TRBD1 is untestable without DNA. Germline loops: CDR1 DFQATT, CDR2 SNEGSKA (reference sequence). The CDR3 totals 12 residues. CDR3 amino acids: CSAIRGDTEAFF.

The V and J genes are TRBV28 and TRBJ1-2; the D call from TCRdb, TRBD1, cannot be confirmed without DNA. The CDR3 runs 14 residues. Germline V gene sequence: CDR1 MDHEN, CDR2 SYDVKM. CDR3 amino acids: CASSFRAGVYGYTF.

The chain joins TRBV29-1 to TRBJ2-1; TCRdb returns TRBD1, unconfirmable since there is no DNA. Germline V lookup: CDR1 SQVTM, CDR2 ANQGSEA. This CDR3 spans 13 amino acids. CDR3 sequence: CSAEGPGYNEQFF.

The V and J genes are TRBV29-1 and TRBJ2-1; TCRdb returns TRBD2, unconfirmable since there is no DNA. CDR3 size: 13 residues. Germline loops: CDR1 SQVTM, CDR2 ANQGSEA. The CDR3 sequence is CSARTSGYNEQFF.

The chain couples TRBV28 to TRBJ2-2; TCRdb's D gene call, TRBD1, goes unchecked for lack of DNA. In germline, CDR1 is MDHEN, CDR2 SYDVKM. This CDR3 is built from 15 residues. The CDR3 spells CASSFRGYRAGELFF. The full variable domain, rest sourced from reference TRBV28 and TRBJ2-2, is DVKVTQSSRYLVKRTGEKVFLECVQDMDHENMFWYRQDPGLGLRLIYFSYDVKMKEKGDIPEGYSVSREKKERFSLILESASTNQTSMYLCASSFRGYRAGELFFGEGSRLTVL.